These T cell receptor beta chains were read from a single sample in a study of identical twins. A single record per CDR3 protein comes from TCRdb applying MiXCR to the 5' RACE reads. Of more than 1.5 million distinct CDR3 sequences detected, less than 35% appear once; the ten largest clones hold about 0.27%. The sample was cord blood. Every receptor here comes from a newborn girl in good health. CDR3s include the opening cysteine and the closing phenylalanine or tryptophan. A D gene is named only where the DNA matches it firmly. A row's size may be missing; if present it is once, few, many or a size class.

v_gene	len	d_gene	abundance	j_gene	CDR3aa	CDR3nt
TRBV20-1	14	NA	NA	TRBJ2-5	CSATFPGAQETQYF	TGCAGTGCCACCTTTCCAGGGGCCCAAGAGACCCAGTACTTC
TRBV18	13	NA	NA	TRBJ2-4	CASCRELQNIQYF	TGTGCCAGCTGCCGCGAGCTCCAAAACATTCAGTACTTC
TRBV3-1	16	NA	NA	TRBJ2-1	CASSQSVQRLYNEQFF	TGTGCCAGCAGCCAATCGGTACAGAGGCTCTACAATGAGCAGTTCTTC
TRBV10-3	18	NA	NA	TRBJ1-6	CAISPDGPQSSYNSPLHF	TGTGCCATCAGTCCGGACGGCCCCCAGAGCTCCTATAATTCACCCCTCCACTTT
TRBV3-1	18	TRBD2	few	TRBJ2-7	CASSQEPLAGTSYNEQYF	TGTGCCAGCAGCCAAGAACCCTTAGCGGGCACCTCCTACAATGAGCAGTACTTC
TRBV5-6	14	NA	NA	TRBJ2-7	CASSFNSLTYEQYF	TGTGCCAGCAGCTTTAACTCTTTAACCTACGAGCAGTACTTC
TRBV7-9	19	NA	NA	TRBJ1-1	CASSQVSHRPTPAGTEAFF	TGTGCCAGCAGCCAAGTGTCCCACCGGCCCACCCCGGCAGGCACTGAAGCTTTCTTT
TRBV20-1	15	TRBD2	once	TRBJ2-3	CSASFRGVSTDTQYF	TGCAGTGCTAGTTTTCGGGGGGTTAGCACAGATACGCAGTATTTT
TRBV12-3/TRBV12-4	18	TRBD2	NA	TRBJ2-2	CASSRSGTSGMNTGELFF	TGTGCCAGCAGTAGATCCGGGACTAGCGGAATGAACACCGGGGAGCTGTTTTTT
TRBV25-1	11	NA	many	TRBJ2-1	CASSEIGQQFF	TGTGCCAGCAGTGAAATAGGACAGCAGTTCTTC
TRBV20-1	16	TRBD2	NA	TRBJ2-1	CSARDVRERAYNEQFF	TGCAGTGCTAGAGATGTGCGGGAGAGGGCCTACAATGAGCAGTTCTTC
TRBV30	18	NA	few	TRBJ1-2	CAWSVWNSWRERHYGYTF	TGTGCCTGGAGTGTATGGAATTCGTGGAGGGAGAGGCACTATGGCTACACCTTC
TRBV23-1	16	NA	few	TRBJ2-7	CASSQYRGDSSYEQYF	TGCGCCAGCAGCCAATATAGGGGGGACAGCTCCTACGAGCAGTACTTC
TRBV12-3/TRBV12-4	16	NA	NA	TRBJ2-1	CASSLLFGTGYDEQFF	TGTGCCAGCAGTTTACTGTTCGGGACCGGCTACGATGAGCAGTTCTTC
TRBV5-1	12	NA	NA	TRBJ1-4	CASSGTTEKLFF	TGCGCCAGCAGCGGGACGACTGAAAAACTGTTTTTT
TRBV2	14	NA	few	TRBJ2-4	CASTGPPTKNIQYF	TGTGCCAGCACGGGCCCCCCCACTAAGAACATTCAGTACTTC